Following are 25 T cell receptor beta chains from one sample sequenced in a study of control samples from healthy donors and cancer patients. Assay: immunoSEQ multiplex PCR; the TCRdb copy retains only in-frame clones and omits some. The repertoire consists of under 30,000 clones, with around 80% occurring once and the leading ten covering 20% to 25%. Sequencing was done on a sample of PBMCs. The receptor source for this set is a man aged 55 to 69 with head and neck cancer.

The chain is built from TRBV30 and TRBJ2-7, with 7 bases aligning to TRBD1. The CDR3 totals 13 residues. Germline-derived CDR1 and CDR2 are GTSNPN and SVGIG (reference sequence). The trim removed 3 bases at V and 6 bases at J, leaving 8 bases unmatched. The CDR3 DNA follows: TGTGCCTGGAGAAACAGGGGAGAGGGCGAGCAGTACTTC. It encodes CAWRNRGEGEQYF.

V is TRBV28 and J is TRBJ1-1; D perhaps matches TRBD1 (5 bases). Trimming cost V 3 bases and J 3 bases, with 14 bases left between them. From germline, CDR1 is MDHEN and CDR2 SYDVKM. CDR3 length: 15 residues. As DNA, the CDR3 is TGTGCCAGCAGTTTTCTCCGGGGGAGGGACACTGAAGCTTTCTTT. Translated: CASSFLRGRDTEAFF.

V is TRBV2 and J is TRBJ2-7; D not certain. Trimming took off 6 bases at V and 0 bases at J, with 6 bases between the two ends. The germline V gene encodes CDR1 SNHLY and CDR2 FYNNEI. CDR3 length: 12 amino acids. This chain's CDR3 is CASSRDSYEQYF. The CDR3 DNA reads TGTGCCAGCAGCCGCGACTCCTACGAGCAGTACTTC.

DNA of the CDR3: TGTGCCAGCCACCGGGACAGTCGTGGCTACACCTTC. Protein product: CASHRDSRGYTF. The gene calls are TRBV7-9 and TRBJ1-2, with 7 bases matching TRBD1. The germline V gene has CDR1 SEHNR and CDR2 FQNEAQ (reference sequence). The V segment lost 8 bases and the J segment 7 bases; nucleotides outside the gene matches: 7. The CDR3 extends over 12 amino acids.

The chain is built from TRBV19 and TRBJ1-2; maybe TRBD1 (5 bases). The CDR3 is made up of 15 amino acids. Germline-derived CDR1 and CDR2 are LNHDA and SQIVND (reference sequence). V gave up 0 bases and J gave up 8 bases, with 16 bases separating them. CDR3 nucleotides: TGTGCCAGTAGTATAGATCGGAAGGGGTTGGAAGGCTACACCTTC. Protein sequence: CASSIDRKGLEGYTF. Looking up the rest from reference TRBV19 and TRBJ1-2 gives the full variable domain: DGGITQSPKYLFRKEGQNVTLSCEQNLNHDAMYWYRQDPGQGLRLIYYSQIVNDFQKGDIAEGYSVSREKKESFPLTVTSAQKNPTAFYLCASSIDRKGLEGYTFGSGTRLTVV.

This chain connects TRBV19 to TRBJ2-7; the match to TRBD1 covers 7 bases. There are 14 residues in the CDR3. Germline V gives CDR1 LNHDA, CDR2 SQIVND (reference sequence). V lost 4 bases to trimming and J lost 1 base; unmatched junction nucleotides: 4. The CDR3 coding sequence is TGTGCCAGTAGTAGCTGGGACAGATCCTACGAGCAGTACTTC. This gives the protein CASSSWDRSYEQYF.

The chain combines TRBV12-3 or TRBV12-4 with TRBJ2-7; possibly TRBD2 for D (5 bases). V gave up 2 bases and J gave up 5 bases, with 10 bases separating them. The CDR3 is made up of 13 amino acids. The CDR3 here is CASSLSEADEQYF. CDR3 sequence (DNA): TGTGCCAGCAGTTTATCGGAAGCGGACGAGCAGTACTTC.

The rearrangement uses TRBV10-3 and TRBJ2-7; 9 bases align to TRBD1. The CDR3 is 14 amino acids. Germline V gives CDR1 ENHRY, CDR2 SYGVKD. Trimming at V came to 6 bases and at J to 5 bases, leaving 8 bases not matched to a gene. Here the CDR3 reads CAIRGTGNVDEQYF. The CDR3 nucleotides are TGTGCCATCAGGGGGACAGGGAACGTGGACGAGCAGTACTTC.

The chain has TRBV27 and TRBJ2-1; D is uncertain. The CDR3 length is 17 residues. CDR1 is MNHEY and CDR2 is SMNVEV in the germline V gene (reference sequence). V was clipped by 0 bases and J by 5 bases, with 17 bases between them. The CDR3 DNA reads TGTGCCAGCAGTTTATCCTTCCCTTTGGCGGAAAACAATGAGCAGTTCTTC. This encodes CASSLSFPLAENNEQFF.

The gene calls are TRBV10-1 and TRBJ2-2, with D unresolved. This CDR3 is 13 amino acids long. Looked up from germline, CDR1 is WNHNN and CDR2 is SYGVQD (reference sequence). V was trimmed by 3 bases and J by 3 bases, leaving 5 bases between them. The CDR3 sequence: CASSDVYTGELFF. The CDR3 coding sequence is TGCGCCAGCAGTGATGTTTACACCGGGGAGCTGTTTTTT.

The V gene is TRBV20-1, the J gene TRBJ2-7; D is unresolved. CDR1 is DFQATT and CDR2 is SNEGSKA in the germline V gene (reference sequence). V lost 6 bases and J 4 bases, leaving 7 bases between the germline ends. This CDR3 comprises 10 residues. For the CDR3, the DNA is TGCAGTGCGAGAAAATACGAGCAGTACTTC. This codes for CSARKYEQYF.

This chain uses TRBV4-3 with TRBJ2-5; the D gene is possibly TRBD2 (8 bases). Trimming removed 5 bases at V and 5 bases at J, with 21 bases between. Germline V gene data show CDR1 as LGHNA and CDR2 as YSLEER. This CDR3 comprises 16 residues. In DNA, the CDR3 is TGCGCCAGCAGCGAAAGGGTACGGGAGGGGGCGGAGACCCAGTACTTC. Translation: CASSERVREGAETQYF.

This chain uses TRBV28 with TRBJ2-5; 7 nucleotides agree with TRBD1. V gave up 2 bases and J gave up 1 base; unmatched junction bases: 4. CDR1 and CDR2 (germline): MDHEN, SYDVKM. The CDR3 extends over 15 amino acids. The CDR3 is CASSLPWDSQETQYF. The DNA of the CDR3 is TGTGCCAGCAGTTTACCCTGGGACAGCCAAGAGACCCAGTACTTC. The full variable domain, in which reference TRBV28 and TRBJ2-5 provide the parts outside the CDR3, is DVKVTQSSRYLVKRTGEKVFLECVQDMDHENMFWYRQDPGLGLRLIYFSYDVKMKEKGDIPEGYSVSREKKERFSLILESASTNQTSMYLCASSLPWDSQETQYFGPGTRLLVL.

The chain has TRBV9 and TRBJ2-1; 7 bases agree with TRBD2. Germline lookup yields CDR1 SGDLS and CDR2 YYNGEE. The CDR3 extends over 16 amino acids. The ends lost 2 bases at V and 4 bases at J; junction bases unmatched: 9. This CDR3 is CASSVEGVAGYNEQFF. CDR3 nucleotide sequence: TGTGCCAGCAGCGTCGAAGGGGTAGCGGGTTACAATGAGCAGTTCTTC. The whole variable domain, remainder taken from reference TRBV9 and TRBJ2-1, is DSGVTQTPKHLITATGQRVTLRCSPRSGDLSVYWYQQSLDQGLQFLIQYYNGEERAKGNILERFSAQQFPDLHSELNLSSLELGDSALYFCASSVEGVAGYNEQFFGPGTRLTVL.

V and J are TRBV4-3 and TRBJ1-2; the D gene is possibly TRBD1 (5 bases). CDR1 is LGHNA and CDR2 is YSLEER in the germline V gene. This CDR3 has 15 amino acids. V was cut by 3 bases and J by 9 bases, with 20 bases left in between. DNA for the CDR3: TGCGCCAGCAGCCAGGGGATGGGGGGGGTCGTACGCTACACCTTC. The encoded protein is CASSQGMGGVVRYTF.

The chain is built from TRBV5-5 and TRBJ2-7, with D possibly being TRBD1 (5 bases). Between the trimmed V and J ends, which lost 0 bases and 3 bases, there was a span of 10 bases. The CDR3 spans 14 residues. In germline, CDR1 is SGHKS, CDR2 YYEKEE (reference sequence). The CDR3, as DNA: TGTGCCAGCAGCTTGGTCGCAGGGCACTACGAGCAGTACTTC. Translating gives CASSLVAGHYEQYF. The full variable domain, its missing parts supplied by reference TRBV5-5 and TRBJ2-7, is DAGVTQSPTHLIKTRGQQVTLRCSPISGHKSVSWYQQVLGQGPQFIFQYYEKEERGRGNFPDRFSARQFPNYSSELNVNALLLGDSALYLCASSLVAGHYEQYFGPGTRLTVT.

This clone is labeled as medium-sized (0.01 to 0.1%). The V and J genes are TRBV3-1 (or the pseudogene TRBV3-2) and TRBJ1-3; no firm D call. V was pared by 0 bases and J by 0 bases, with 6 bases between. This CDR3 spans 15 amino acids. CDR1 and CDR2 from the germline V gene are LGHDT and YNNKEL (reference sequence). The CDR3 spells CASSQDPGSGNTIYF. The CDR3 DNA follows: TGTGCCAGCAGCCAAGATCCGGGCTCTGGAAACACCATATATTTT.

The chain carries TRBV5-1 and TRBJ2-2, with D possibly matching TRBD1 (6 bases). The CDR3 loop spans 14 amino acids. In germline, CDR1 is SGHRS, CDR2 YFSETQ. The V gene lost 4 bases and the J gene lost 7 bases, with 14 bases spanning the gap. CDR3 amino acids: CASSAYTGSGELFF. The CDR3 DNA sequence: TGCGCCAGCAGCGCCTACACAGGGAGCGGGGAGCTGTTTTTT.

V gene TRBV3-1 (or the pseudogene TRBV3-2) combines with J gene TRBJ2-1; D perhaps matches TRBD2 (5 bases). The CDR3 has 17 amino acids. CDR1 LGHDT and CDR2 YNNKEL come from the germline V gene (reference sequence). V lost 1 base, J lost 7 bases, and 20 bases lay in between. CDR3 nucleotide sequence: TGTGCCAGCAGCCAAGTGGCGGCTAGCTCTATGATTAATGAGCAGTTCTTC. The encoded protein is CASSQVAASSMINEQFF.

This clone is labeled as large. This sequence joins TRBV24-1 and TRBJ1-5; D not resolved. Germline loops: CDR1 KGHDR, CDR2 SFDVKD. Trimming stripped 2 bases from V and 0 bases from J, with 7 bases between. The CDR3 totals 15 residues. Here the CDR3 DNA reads TGTGCCACCAGTGATTCTGGCCATAGCAATCAGCCCCAGCATTTT. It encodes CATSDSGHSNQPQHF.

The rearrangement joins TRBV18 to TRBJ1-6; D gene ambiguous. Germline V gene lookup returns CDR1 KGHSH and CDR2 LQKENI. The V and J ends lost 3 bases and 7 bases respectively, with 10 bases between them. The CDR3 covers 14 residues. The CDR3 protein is CASSPGAGNSPLHF. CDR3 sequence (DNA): TGTGCCAGCTCACCGGGAGCCGGCAATTCACCCCTCCACTTT.

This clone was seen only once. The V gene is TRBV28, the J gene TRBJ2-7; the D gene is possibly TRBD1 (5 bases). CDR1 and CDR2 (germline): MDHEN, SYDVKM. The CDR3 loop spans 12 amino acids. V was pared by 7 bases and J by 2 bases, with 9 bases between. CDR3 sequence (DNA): TGTGCCAGCATAGGGGTGGCCTACGAGCAGTACTTC. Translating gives CASIGVAYEQYF.

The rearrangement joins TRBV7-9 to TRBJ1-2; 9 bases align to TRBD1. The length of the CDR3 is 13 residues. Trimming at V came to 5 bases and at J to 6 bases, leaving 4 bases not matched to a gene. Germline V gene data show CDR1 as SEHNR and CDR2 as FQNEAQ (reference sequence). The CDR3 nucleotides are TGTGCCAGCAGCATGGGACAGGGCAATGGCTACACCTTC. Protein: CASSMGQGNGYTF. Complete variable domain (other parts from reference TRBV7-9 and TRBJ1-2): DTGVSQNPRHKITKRGQNVTFRCDPISEHNRLYWYRQTLGQGPEFLTYFQNEAQLEKSRLLSDRFSAERPKGSFSTLEIQRTEQGDSAMYLCASSMGQGNGYTFGSGTRLTVV.

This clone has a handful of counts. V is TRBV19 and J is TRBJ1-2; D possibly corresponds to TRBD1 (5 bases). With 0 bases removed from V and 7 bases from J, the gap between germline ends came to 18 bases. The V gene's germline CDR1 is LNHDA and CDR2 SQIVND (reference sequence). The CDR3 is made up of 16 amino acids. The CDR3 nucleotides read TGTGCCAGTAGTATAGATTCCTTCGGGGGACTGGTTGGCTACACCTTC. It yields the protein CASSIDSFGGLVGYTF. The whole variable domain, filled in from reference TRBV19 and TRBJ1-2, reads DGGITQSPKYLFRKEGQNVTLSCEQNLNHDAMYWYRQDPGQGLRLIYYSQIVNDFQKGDIAEGYSVSREKKESFPLTVTSAQKNPTAFYLCASSIDSFGGLVGYTFGSGTRLTVV.

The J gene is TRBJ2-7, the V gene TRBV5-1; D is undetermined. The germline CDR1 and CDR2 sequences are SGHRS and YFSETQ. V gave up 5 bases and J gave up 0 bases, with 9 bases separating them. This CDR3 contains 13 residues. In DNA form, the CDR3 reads TGCGCCAGCAGTATTACAAGCTCCTACGAGCAGTACTTC. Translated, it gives CASSITSSYEQYF.